A selection of T cell receptor beta chains follows, all from one sample in a study of cytotoxic CD8 clonotypes in ibrutinib-treated CLL. Profiling relied on immunoSEQ multiplex PCR, and the TCRdb table lists in-frame clones only, not all of them. Of about 50,000 clones listed, roughly 83% were seen once; the top ten hold around 20%. The input for sequencing was PBMCs, taken after 24 months of ibrutinib treatment. These receptors all stem from a human donor with chronic lymphocytic leukemia. Both conserved end residues are part of each CDR3. A D gene is named only where the DNA matches it firmly. Not all rows give a size; the values are once, few, many and, for expanded clones, a class.

clone_size,j_call,v_call,cdr3_length,d_call,cdr3_aa,cdr3_nt
NA,TRBJ2-1,TRBV5-1,17,TRBD2,CASSLNSGTSGSNEQFF,TGCGCCAGCAGCCTAAACTCCGGGACTAGCGGGAGTAATGAGCAGTTCTTC
NA,TRBJ2-5,TRBV19,13,NA,CASSIGHRETQYF,TGTGCCAGTAGTATAGGGCATCGGGAGACCCAGTACTTC
NA,TRBJ1-3,TRBV12-2,13,NA,CASRFRVWKHIYF,TGTGCAAGTCGCTTCAGAGTATGGAAACACATATATTTT
NA,TRBJ1-4,TRBV15,18,TRBD1,CATSGRDRGNLIIEKLFF,TGTGCCACCAGCGGACGGGACAGGGGAAACTTAATAATAGAAAAACTGTTTTTT
NA,TRBJ2-1,TRBV9,16,TRBD2,CASSPRLAGSYNEQFF,TGTGCCAGCAGCCCCAGACTAGCGGGCTCTTACAATGAGCAGTTCTTC
NA,TRBJ1-1,TRBV5-1,14,NA,CASSRDTTNTEAFF,TGCGCCAGCAGCCGGGACACCACGAACACTGAAGCTTTCTTT
NA,TRBJ1-1,TRBV7-2,17,NA,CASSLVGGDRVNTEAFF,TGTGCCAGCAGCTTAGTTGGGGGCGATAGGGTGAACACTGAAGCTTTCTTT
NA,TRBJ1-1,TRBV19,13,TRBD1,CASSEQGPTEAFF,TGTGCCAGTAGTGAACAGGGGCCGACTGAAGCTTTCTTT
few,TRBJ1-6,TRBV7-2,13,NA,CASSLMTDSPLHF,TGTGCCAGCAGCTTAATGACAGATTCACCCCTCCACTTT
NA,TRBJ1-2,TRBV5-6,13,NA,CASSLVRGPGYTF,TGTGCCAGCAGCTTGGTCCGGGGGCCTGGCTACACCTTC
once,TRBJ2-5,TRBV4-2,18,TRBD2,CASSQEGAAGGPEETQYF,TGTGCCAGCAGCCAAGAAGGGGCAGCGGGAGGGCCGGAAGAGACCCAGTACTTC
NA,TRBJ2-5,TRBV29-1,15,TRBD1,CSVVGSGGFGETQYF,TGCAGCGTTGTTGGGTCAGGGGGATTCGGAGAGACCCAGTACTTC
few,TRBJ2-3,TRBV23-1,15,NA,CASSQQGSCTDTQYF,TGCGCCAGCAGTCAACAAGGCAGCTGCACAGATACGCAGTATTTT
NA,TRBJ2-5,TRBV15,15,NA,CATSRGRTGQETQYF,TGTGCCACCAGCAGAGGTCGGACGGGACAAGAGACCCAGTACTTC
NA,TRBJ2-7,TRBV30,15,NA,CAWSPIATGWREQYF,TGTGCCTGGAGTCCCATTGCCACAGGGTGGCGCGAGCAGTACTTC
NA,TRBJ2-5,TRBV7-3,16,TRBD2,CASSPHGAGDRETQYF,TGTGCCAGCAGCCCCCATGGGGCGGGAGATCGGGAGACCCAGTACTTC
NA,TRBJ1-6,TRBV7-9,14,NA,CASSLVGGNSPLHF,TGTGCCAGCAGCTTAGTAGGGGGGAATTCACCCCTCCACTTT
few,TRBJ2-7,TRBV5-4,14,NA,CASSLSGSSYEQYF,TGTGCCAGCAGCCTTAGCGGATCCTCCTACGAGCAGTACTTC
NA,TRBJ1-4,TRBV15,13,TRBD1,CATRQGTNEKLFF,TGTGCCACCCGACAGGGCACTAATGAAAAACTGTTTTTT
once,TRBJ2-7,TRBV4-1,16,NA,CASSQASAAGTYEQYF,TGCGCCAGCAGCCAGGCCTCTGCGGCAGGGACCTACGAGCAGTACTTC
NA,TRBJ1-5,TRBV4-1,14,TRBD1,CASSQKEGAQPQHF,TGCGCCAGCAGCCAGAAGGAGGGGGCTCAGCCCCAGCATTTT
NA,TRBJ2-1,TRBV28,15,TRBD2,CASTLAGGPYNEQFF,TGTGCCAGCACCTTAGCGGGAGGCCCCTACAATGAGCAGTTCTTC
once,TRBJ2-2,TRBV11-3,15,NA,CASSLRSGNAGELFF,TGTGCCAGCAGCTTAAGGTCAGGGAACGCCGGGGAGCTGTTTTTT
NA,TRBJ1-2,TRBV6-1,15,NA,CASSEAWGAGYGYTF,TGTGCCAGCAGTGAAGCGTGGGGCGCCGGCTATGGCTACACCTTC
NA,TRBJ1-1,TRBV7-9,12,NA,CASSLQGPEAFF,TGTGCCAGCTCGTTGCAGGGACCTGAAGCTTTCTTT
NA,TRBJ1-1,TRBV25-1,12,NA,CASSHRDGEAFF,TGTGCCAGCAGCCACCGGGACGGGGAAGCTTTCTTT
NA,TRBJ2-3,TRBV11-1,16,NA,CASSSLLGLSTDTQYF,TGTGCCAGCAGCTCCCTACTGGGGTTAAGCACAGATACGCAGTATTTT
NA,TRBJ1-3,TRBV7-2,16,NA,CASSLASGVGGNTIYF,TGTGCCAGCAGCTTGGCCTCAGGGGTAGGGGGAAACACCATATATTTT
NA,TRBJ2-2,TRBV2,14,NA,CASSENLSGGELFF,TGTGCCAGCAGTGAAAATCTTAGCGGCGGGGAGCTGTTTTTT
NA,TRBJ2-5,TRBV29-1,13,NA,CSVRETSVETQYF,TGCAGCGTGCGCGAGACCTCCGTGGAGACCCAGTACTTC
NA,TRBJ1-5,TRBV6-1,17,TRBD1,CASSEGETGVWSQPQHF,TGTGCCAGCAGTGAAGGTGAGACAGGGGTTTGGTCTCAGCCCCAGCATTTT
NA,TRBJ2-1,TRBV19,15,NA,CASSILSGPGNEQFF,TGTGCCAGTAGTATTTTATCGGGGCCGGGGAATGAGCAGTTCTTC
NA,TRBJ2-7,TRBV4-3,15,NA,CASSQGGGASYEQYF,TGCGCCAGCAGCCAAGGTGGGGGGGCGAGCTACGAGCAGTACTTC
NA,TRBJ2-7,TRBV9,15,TRBD1,CASSSNPTGKYEQYF,TGTGCCAGCAGCTCCAACCCGACAGGGAAGTACGAGCAGTACTTC
once,TRBJ2-5,TRBV7-2,13,TRBD1,CASSLWDRETQYF,TGTGCCAGCAGCTTATGGGACAGAGAGACCCAGTACTTC
NA,TRBJ2-7,TRBV6-4,15,TRBD1,CASMKIVQGSHEQYF,TGTGCCAGCATGAAGATTGTACAGGGGAGCCACGAGCAGTACTTC
once,TRBJ2-5,TRBV4-3,14,TRBD2,CASSPLAGGETQYF,TGCGCCAGCAGCCCTTTAGCGGGAGGAGAGACCCAGTACTTC
NA,TRBJ2-3,TRBV23-1,13,NA,CASRQGRTDTQYF,TGCGCCAGCAGACAGGGACGCACAGATACGCAGTATTTT
NA,TRBJ1-2,TRBV7-2,13,NA,CASSLERPHRTDF,TGTGCCAGCAGCTTAGAACGGCCCCATAGAACCGACTTC
NA,TRBJ2-1,TRBV5-6,17,TRBD2,CASNPPLAGVNYNEQFF,TGTGCCAGCAACCCTCCACTAGCGGGAGTTAACTACAATGAGCAGTTCTTC
NA,TRBJ1-1,TRBV27,14,NA,CASSLLGTSTEAFF,TGTGCCAGCAGTTTATTAGGGACGAGCACTGAAGCTTTCTTT
NA,TRBJ1-5,TRBV29-1,13,TRBD1,CSVGQGQDQPQHF,TGCAGCGTCGGACAGGGGCAGGACCAGCCCCAGCATTTT
NA,TRBJ2-1,TRBV7-8,16,NA,CASSLAPDYAVHEQFF,TGTGCCAGCAGCTTAGCCCCGGACTACGCCGTCCATGAGCAGTTCTTC
NA,TRBJ2-7,TRBV11-1,16,TRBD2,CASSLSFSGTTYEQYF,TGTGCCAGCAGCTTAAGTTTTAGCGGGACTACCTACGAGCAGTACTTC